This is a list of T cell receptor beta chains from one sample in a study of Tregs in tolerant kidney transplant recipients. Clones were sequenced by immunoSEQ multiplex PCR, and TCRdb holds only the in-frame ones, with some missing. The sample lists about 240,000 clones; more than 65% were seen once. Input material: CD4+ T cells from blood. The receptors derive from a human donor in good health. Both conserved end residues are part of each CDR3. D genes are given only for firm matches. Clone sizes are given selectively: once, few, many, or a class where the clone is expanded.

cdr3_nt: TGTGCCAGTAGTATAAGGACACTCTATGGCTACACCTTC
cdr3_aa: CASSIRTLYGYTF
v_call: TRBV19
j_call: TRBJ1-2
d_call: -
clone_size: -

cdr3_nt: TGTGCCAGCAGTTTAGACAGGGGGCGAGAGACCCAGTACTTC
cdr3_aa: CASSLDRGRETQYF
v_call: TRBV6-5
j_call: TRBJ2-5
d_call: TRBD1
clone_size: -

cdr3_nt: TGCGCCAGCAGCCAAGGCCGTGGACAGGGGCGTACCTCAGATACGCAGTATTTT
cdr3_aa: CASSQGRGQGRTSDTQYF
v_call: TRBV4-1
j_call: TRBJ2-3
d_call: TRBD1
clone_size: once

cdr3_nt: TGTGCCAGCAGTAGACAGTCCTACAATGAGCAGTTCTTC
cdr3_aa: CASSRQSYNEQFF
v_call: TRBV6-5
j_call: TRBJ2-1
d_call: -
clone_size: few

cdr3_nt: TGTGCCACTGCTCGACAGAGCTCCTACAATGAGCAGTTCTTC
cdr3_aa: CATARQSSYNEQFF
v_call: TRBV6-5
j_call: TRBJ2-1
d_call: -
clone_size: once

cdr3_nt: TGTGCCAGCAGCTTATTCAGGGGGTACAATCAGCCCCAGCATTTT
cdr3_aa: CASSLFRGYNQPQHF
v_call: TRBV7-9
j_call: TRBJ1-5
d_call: TRBD1
clone_size: -

cdr3_nt: TGCGCCAGCAGCTTGGCTTACAGGGGGAGTGAGACCCAGTACTTC
cdr3_aa: CASSLAYRGSETQYF
v_call: TRBV5-1
j_call: TRBJ2-5
d_call: TRBD1
clone_size: few

cdr3_nt: TGTGCCAGCAGTCTCCGGGGTGTCGAGCAAGAGACCCAGTACTTC
cdr3_aa: CASSLRGVEQETQYF
v_call: TRBV2
j_call: TRBJ2-5
d_call: -
clone_size: -

cdr3_nt: TGTGCCTGGGAGGGATCAGATACGCAGTATTTT
cdr3_aa: CAWEGSDTQYF
v_call: TRBV30
j_call: TRBJ2-3
d_call: -
clone_size: -

cdr3_nt: TGTGCCAGCAGTGAAGCCCCGGCGGGAAATGCCTACAATGAGCAGTTCTTC
cdr3_aa: CASSEAPAGNAYNEQFF
v_call: TRBV6-1
j_call: TRBJ2-1
d_call: -
clone_size: -

cdr3_nt: TGTGCCAGCAGCACGTTCGGCCCGGGCGCTGAAGCTTTCTTT
cdr3_aa: CASSTFGPGAEAFF
v_call: TRBV5-4
j_call: TRBJ1-1
d_call: -
clone_size: -

cdr3_nt: TGCGCCAGCAGTGTGGGTTACGAGCAGTACTTC
cdr3_aa: CASSVGYEQYF
v_call: TRBV10-1
j_call: TRBJ2-7
d_call: -
clone_size: -

cdr3_nt: TGTGCCAGTAGTCCTGATCCTTCCCGGGTCCGTGAGCAGTTCTTC
cdr3_aa: CASSPDPSRVREQFF
v_call: TRBV19
j_call: TRBJ2-1
d_call: -
clone_size: -

cdr3_nt: TGTGCCAGCTCACGTGGCCTAGCGGGAGGCCTGAGCTACTTC
cdr3_aa: CASSRGLAGGLSYF
v_call: TRBV18
j_call: TRBJ2-7
d_call: TRBD2
clone_size: -

cdr3_nt: TGCGCCAGCAGCCCCCTGACTAGCCCCACAGATACGCAGTATTTT
cdr3_aa: CASSPLTSPTDTQYF
v_call: TRBV5-1
j_call: TRBJ2-3
d_call: TRBD2
clone_size: once

cdr3_nt: TGTGCCAGCAGCTACCCCACGGGGGTGAACACTGAAGCTTTCTTT
cdr3_aa: CASSYPTGVNTEAFF
v_call: TRBV5-6
j_call: TRBJ1-1
d_call: -
clone_size: -

cdr3_nt: TGTGCCAGCAGGCAAAGTTGGGACAACTATGGCTACACCTTC
cdr3_aa: CASRQSWDNYGYTF
v_call: TRBV6-1
j_call: TRBJ1-2
d_call: -
clone_size: -

cdr3_nt: TGTGCCAGCAGCTCTCGTCCAGGGGTTTCTCCCTATTCACCCCTCCACTTT
cdr3_aa: CASSSRPGVSPYSPLHF
v_call: TRBV7-9
j_call: TRBJ1-6
d_call: -
clone_size: -

cdr3_nt: TGTGCCAGCAGTAATGTGGGACAGGGGGACGGCTACACCTTC
cdr3_aa: CASSNVGQGDGYTF
v_call: TRBV25-1
j_call: TRBJ1-2
d_call: TRBD1
clone_size: -

cdr3_nt: TGTGCCAGCAGCCCGCTCCCTAACTATGGCTACACCTTC
cdr3_aa: CASSPLPNYGYTF
v_call: TRBV7-8
j_call: TRBJ1-2
d_call: -
clone_size: -

cdr3_nt: TGTGCCAGCAGCTCGCAAATGAACACTGAAGCTTTCTTT
cdr3_aa: CASSSQMNTEAFF
v_call: TRBV7-3
j_call: TRBJ1-1
d_call: -
clone_size: -

cdr3_nt: TGTGCCAGCACCACAAAAGGAGGGTTGGGCTACACCTTC
cdr3_aa: CASTTKGGLGYTF
v_call: TRBV6-5
j_call: TRBJ1-2
d_call: -
clone_size: -

cdr3_nt: TGCGCCAGCAGCTTGCAGGGGATCTACAATGAGCAGTTCTTC
cdr3_aa: CASSLQGIYNEQFF
v_call: TRBV5-1
j_call: TRBJ2-1
d_call: -
clone_size: -

cdr3_nt: TGTGCCAGCAGTCGTGGACTCTACTCCTACGAGCAGTACTTC
cdr3_aa: CASSRGLYSYEQYF
v_call: TRBV6-5
j_call: TRBJ2-7
d_call: -
clone_size: -

cdr3_nt: TGCGCCAGCAGCCCGACAGGGTTTAACACCGGGGAGCTGTTTTTT
cdr3_aa: CASSPTGFNTGELFF
v_call: TRBV5-1
j_call: TRBJ2-2
d_call: TRBD1
clone_size: -

cdr3_nt: TGCGCCAGCAGCTTGAAGGGACGTACGGATAACTATGGCTACACCTTC
cdr3_aa: CASSLKGRTDNYGYTF
v_call: TRBV5-1
j_call: TRBJ1-2
d_call: -
clone_size: -

cdr3_nt: TGTGCCAGCACCGCCGCGTTTCTGATGAACACTGAAGCTTTCTTT
cdr3_aa: CASTAAFLMNTEAFF
v_call: TRBV6-1
j_call: TRBJ1-1
d_call: -
clone_size: once

cdr3_nt: TGTGCCAGCAGCCAAAGCGGCTACAGGGGAAATGAGCAGTTCTTC
cdr3_aa: CASSQSGYRGNEQFF
v_call: TRBV5-4
j_call: TRBJ2-1
d_call: TRBD1
clone_size: -

cdr3_nt: TGCGCCAGCAGCCAAGAACTTACCTTAACCTACGAGCAGTACTTC
cdr3_aa: CASSQELTLTYEQYF
v_call: TRBV4-1
j_call: TRBJ2-7
d_call: -
clone_size: -

cdr3_nt: TGTGCCAGCAGTTCCGGGACCGATTCGTGGGAGCAGTTCTTC
cdr3_aa: CASSSGTDSWEQFF
v_call: TRBV7-3
j_call: TRBJ2-1
d_call: -
clone_size: -

cdr3_nt: TGTGCCAGCAGCCCTCGAGGGACGGACACTGAAGCTTTCTTT
cdr3_aa: CASSPRGTDTEAFF
v_call: TRBV7-9
j_call: TRBJ1-1
d_call: -
clone_size: -

cdr3_nt: TGTGCCAGCAGCTTAGGGACCGTGGCCCCCCAGCAGTACTTC
cdr3_aa: CASSLGTVAPQQYF
v_call: TRBV7-9
j_call: TRBJ2-7
d_call: -
clone_size: -

cdr3_nt: TGTGCCAGCAGGGTGACAGGGGAGGCCGCCTCTGGAAACACCATATATTTT
cdr3_aa: CASRVTGEAASGNTIYF
v_call: TRBV7-8
j_call: TRBJ1-3
d_call: TRBD1
clone_size: -

cdr3_nt: TGTGCCAGCAGTTTTACGGACAGGGGTGAAAAACTGTTTTTT
cdr3_aa: CASSFTDRGEKLFF
v_call: TRBV2
j_call: TRBJ1-4
d_call: TRBD1
clone_size: -

cdr3_nt: TGTGCCAGCAGCAGGGGACTAGTCGGGGTTGCCCAGTACTTC
cdr3_aa: CASSRGLVGVAQYF
v_call: TRBV5-8
j_call: TRBJ2-5
d_call: TRBD2
clone_size: -

cdr3_nt: TGCGCCAGCAACCCAGGGGACAACCTCGGCGTAATGAACACTGAAGCTTTCTTT
cdr3_aa: CASNPGDNLGVMNTEAFF
v_call: TRBV5-1
j_call: TRBJ1-1
d_call: -
clone_size: -

cdr3_nt: TGTGCCAGCAGGGACAGGGTAAACTATGGCTACACCTTC
cdr3_aa: CASRDRVNYGYTF
v_call: TRBV2
j_call: TRBJ1-2
d_call: TRBD1
clone_size: -

cdr3_nt: TGCAGTGCTAGACATAACAGGGGAGCTTTCTTT
cdr3_aa: CSARHNRGAFF
v_call: TRBV20-1
j_call: TRBJ1-1
d_call: TRBD1
clone_size: -

cdr3_nt: TGTGCCAGCAGCTTAGTGAATAGGCCAAATTCACCCCTCCACTTT
cdr3_aa: CASSLVNRPNSPLHF
v_call: TRBV7-8
j_call: TRBJ1-6
d_call: -
clone_size: few

cdr3_nt: TGTGCCAGCAGCCTAGCGGGAGGGGTCTACAATGAGCAGTTCTTC
cdr3_aa: CASSLAGGVYNEQFF
v_call: TRBV7-9
j_call: TRBJ2-1
d_call: TRBD2
clone_size: -

cdr3_nt: TGCGCCAGCAGTGTGACCCTGAGCGGGCAGCCCCAGCATTTT
cdr3_aa: CASSVTLSGQPQHF
v_call: TRBV10-2
j_call: TRBJ1-5
d_call: -
clone_size: once

cdr3_nt: TGTGCCAGCAGTGACTCGGGATTCTGGACGAGCGGGGTGGACACTGAAGCTTTCTTT
cdr3_aa: CASSDSGFWTSGVDTEAFF
v_call: TRBV6-4
j_call: TRBJ1-1
d_call: -
clone_size: few

cdr3_nt: TGTGCCAGCAGCTTGGCCCCAGCGGGGGGTCTCTACGAGCAGTACTTC
cdr3_aa: CASSLAPAGGLYEQYF
v_call: TRBV5-5
j_call: TRBJ2-7
d_call: TRBD2
clone_size: -

cdr3_nt: TGTGCCAGCAGCCCTAATTCGGGGGGAGGGGAGACCCAGTACTTC
cdr3_aa: CASSPNSGGGETQYF
v_call: TRBV7-8
j_call: TRBJ2-5
d_call: TRBD2
clone_size: -

cdr3_nt: TGTGCCAGCTCACCACCGCCCCTACTGAGCTCTGGAAACACCATATATTTT
cdr3_aa: CASSPPPLLSSGNTIYF
v_call: TRBV18
j_call: TRBJ1-3
d_call: -
clone_size: -

cdr3_nt: TGTGCCAGTAGTATGACTGGACAGGGGTTTTTCCATGGCTACACCTTC
cdr3_aa: CASSMTGQGFFHGYTF
v_call: TRBV19
j_call: TRBJ1-2
d_call: TRBD1
clone_size: -

cdr3_nt: TGTGCCAGCAGTGAGGCCACCGGGGAGCTGTTTTTT
cdr3_aa: CASSEATGELFF
v_call: TRBV2
j_call: TRBJ2-2
d_call: -
clone_size: -

cdr3_nt: TGTGCCAGCAGTGAAATCCGGGTCGACGGGCCCCAGCATTTT
cdr3_aa: CASSEIRVDGPQHF
v_call: TRBV2
j_call: TRBJ1-5
d_call: -
clone_size: -

cdr3_nt: TGTGCCAGCCTACGTCCTAGCACAGATACGCAGTATTTT
cdr3_aa: CASLRPSTDTQYF
v_call: TRBV19
j_call: TRBJ2-3
d_call: -
clone_size: -